This is a list of T cell receptor beta chains from one sample in a study of cytomegalovirus exposure and HLA in healthy donors. Assay used: immunoSEQ multiplex PCR; TCRdb lists only in-frame clones, some missing. The sample shows some 180,000 clones, roughly 75% of them seen only once. The source material was PBMCs. Receptors were obtained from a woman in her 30s in good health and CMV-seronegative. The CDR3 runs from the conserved cysteine through the conserved F or W. The order of the fields is D gene, V gene, clone size, CDR3 length, J gene, CDR3 protein, CDR3 DNA. D genes are given only for firm matches. Not all rows give a size; the values are once, few, many and, for expanded clones, a class.

.,TRBV12-2,.,15,TRBJ2-1,CASRSRGSQGNEQFF,TGTGCAAGTCGCTCCCGAGGCTCCCAGGGGAATGAGCAGTTCTTC
.,TRBV5-4,.,13,TRBJ2-7,CASSAGAPGEQYF,TGTGCCAGCAGCGCGGGGGCCCCTGGCGAGCAGTACTTC
TRBD2,TRBV2,.,16,TRBJ2-6,CASSRTSGGWANVLTF,TGTGCCAGCAGTCGGACTAGCGGGGGCTGGGCCAACGTCCTGACTTTC
TRBD1,TRBV15,.,14,TRBJ2-3,CATSRTGGADTQYF,TGTGCCACCAGCAGGACAGGGGGCGCCGATACGCAGTATTTT
.,TRBV18,few,18,TRBJ2-1,CASSPTTTSGTIPPEQFF,TGTGCCAGCTCACCAACGACTACGTCGGGAACCATTCCTCCAGAGCAGTTCTTC
.,TRBV30,.,14,TRBJ1-2,CAWSPGGGRDGYTF,TGTGCCTGGAGTCCGGGGGGAGGGAGGGATGGCTACACCTTC
.,TRBV7-2,.,12,TRBJ2-1,CASSLYSREQFF,TGTGCCAGCAGCTTATATAGCCGGGAGCAGTTCTTC
TRBD1,TRBV9,.,14,TRBJ1-1,CASSPPQGDSFTFF,TGTGCCAGCAGCCCTCCCCAGGGGGACAGTTTTACTTTCTTT
.,TRBV7-3,.,12,TRBJ2-3,CASSPSTDTQYF,TGTGCCAGCAGCCCAAGCACAGATACGCAGTATTTT
TRBD1,TRBV11-2,.,17,TRBJ2-1,CASSSSGTGDTYNEQFF,TGTGCCAGCAGCTCAAGTGGGACAGGGGATACGTACAATGAGCAGTTCTTC
.,TRBV14,.,15,TRBJ1-6,CASSDGHIKGSPLHF,TGTGCCAGCAGCGATGGACACATTAAGGGATCACCCCTCCACTTT
.,TRBV6-1,once,13,TRBJ1-1,CASLVPGGTEAFF,TGTGCCAGCCTTGTTCCGGGGGGCACTGAAGCTTTCTTT
TRBD2,TRBV7-2,.,14,TRBJ2-5,CASSPGGAGETQYF,TGTGCCAGCAGCCCCGGGGGGGCCGGAGAGACCCAGTACTTC
.,TRBV5-1,.,11,TRBJ2-5,CASSRGETQYF,TGCGCCAGCAGCCGAGGGGAGACCCAGTACTTC
.,TRBV6-5,few,14,TRBJ1-4,CASSYDGLPGKLFF,TGTGCCAGCAGTTACGATGGCCTTCCAGGAAAACTGTTTTTT
TRBD2,TRBV10-2,.,15,TRBJ2-7,CASHASGGTTGEQYF,TGCGCCAGCCATGCTAGCGGGGGGACGACGGGTGAGCAGTACTTC
TRBD1,TRBV6-5,.,11,TRBJ1-2,CASSRGGGYTF,TGTGCCAGCAGCCGAGGGGGCGGCTACACCTTC
.,TRBV18,few,17,TRBJ2-7,CASSPRDNVRGFYEQYF,TGTGCCAGCTCACCAAGGGACAACGTAAGGGGGTTCTACGAGCAGTACTTC
.,TRBV19,few,16,TRBJ2-7,CASMGPGGTGPSEQYF,TGTGCCAGTATGGGGCCGGGAGGGACAGGGCCGTCCGAGCAGTACTTC
TRBD1,TRBV5-1,.,12,TRBJ1-6,CASSPGGSPLHF,TGCGCCAGCAGCCCAGGGGGATCACCCCTCCACTTT
.,TRBV19,.,14,TRBJ1-3,CASSEQNSGNTIYF,TGTGCCAGTAGTGAACAAAACTCTGGAAACACCATATATTTT
.,TRBV4-2,.,13,TRBJ2-7,CASSQGQLYEQYF,TGTGCCAGCAGCCAAGGACAGCTTTACGAGCAGTACTTC
.,TRBV7-3,few,13,TRBJ1-2,CASSQGQNYGYTF,TGTGCCAGCAGTCAGGGCCAGAACTATGGCTACACCTTC
TRBD2,TRBV10-1,.,17,TRBJ2-3,CASSAGMTSGGTDTQYF,TGCGCCAGCAGTGCCGGAATGACTAGCGGGGGCACAGATACGCAGTATTTT
TRBD1,TRBV4-3,once,15,TRBJ2-7,CASSQDRTGSYEQYF,TGCGCCAGCAGCCAAGATCGGACAGGGTCCTACGAGCAGTACTTC
.,TRBV5-1,.,12,TRBJ2-5,CASKGGGETQYF,TGCGCCAGTAAGGGGGGGGGAGAGACCCAGTACTTC
.,TRBV5-4,.,15,TRBJ2-7,CASSSQGTTSYEQYF,TGTGCCAGCAGCTCTCAGGGGACAACCTCCTACGAGCAGTACTTC
TRBD2,TRBV4-2,.,19,TRBJ2-5,CASSQAPPRTSGAIETQYF,TGTGCCAGCAGCCAAGCCCCCCCGAGGACTAGCGGGGCTATAGAGACCCAGTACTTC
.,TRBV6-4,.,14,TRBJ2-1,CASSEGTRYNEQFF,TGTGCCAGCAGTGAGGGGACACGATACAATGAGCAGTTCTTC
.,TRBV4-3,.,15,TRBJ1-6,CASSLSRDFNSPLHF,TGCGCCAGCAGCCTCTCAAGGGACTTCAATTCACCCCTCCACTTT